This T cell receptor (beta chain) was retrieved from a study of shared T cell receptors in the human thymus. Assay used: immunoSEQ multiplex PCR; TCRdb lists only in-frame clones, some missing. The repertoire holds 500,000 to 550,000 clones, with 70% to 80% as singletons. The CDR3 sequence is 16 residues long. Germline V gives CDR1 SGHVS, CDR2 FQNEAQ. V shed 5 bases, J shed 0 bases, and the junction held 4 bases outside the gene matches. The data also belong to a second study, concerning human thymus T cells. This second report adds: Corrective heart surgery yielded resections, and these provided the thymus tissue. Thymic repertoires of unrelated individuals were reported in related research to overlap highly.

V is TRBV7-8 and J is TRBJ1-3; TRBD1 agrees at 10 bases. The clonotype comes from a boy in the first two years of life with a congenital heart defect. The specimen sequenced was thymocytes. The chain's CDR3 is CASSPTGGLSGNTIYF. The CDR3 region has the DNA TGTGCCAGCAGCCCGACAGGGGGCCTCTCTGGAAACACCATATATTTT. The whole variable domain, remainder taken from reference TRBV7-8 and TRBJ1-3, is GAGVSQSPRYKVAKRGQDVALRCDPISGHVSLFWYQQALGQGPEFLTYFQNEAQLDKSGLPSDRFFAERPEGSVSTLKIQRTQQEDSAVYLCASSPTGGLSGNTIYFGEGSWLTVV.